This T cell receptor (beta chain) was recovered during a study of early T cells in non-severe SARS-CoV-2 infection (dated by TCRdb to the early 2020s). Background for the entire study: TCR sequencing used bulk RNA from unsorted whole blood, so alpha and beta chains could not be paired.

Receptor amplification or capture employed 5' RACE. The instrument was a NextSeq 500. In the TCR library protocol, unique molecular identifiers were attached to individual cDNA molecules to correct for PCR bias and sequencing error. Both TCR alpha and beta chains were sequenced, and tight co-correlation was observed between alpha and beta sequence abundances in each sample. The authors' analysis ran thus. V gene, J gene and CDR3 annotation of TCR sequences was performed with Decombinator V4. Expanded TCRs were defined as changing significantly between any two time points under a Poisson model with p below 0.0001. TCR abundances were normalised to the total number of TCRs sequenced per sample and expressed as counts per million. MAIT TCRs were defined by TRAV1-2 paired with TRAJ12, TRAJ20 or TRAJ33, and iNKT TCRs by TRAV10 paired with TRAJ18. VDJdb, accessed 1 November 2021, was searched for CMV, EBV and SARS-CoV-2 annotated TCRs, excluding TCRs annotated for multiple antigens. TCRdb reworked the public reads: Q25 trimming with fastp, MiXCR clone assembly, productive beta chains retained. Rows with one shared CDR3 protein collapse into an entry with the most common genes and DNA. TCRdb's processing, not the authors', yielded these V and J calls. For this sample the table gives about 48,000 distinct CDR3 sequences, of which about 5.3% were detected only once. In total, the top ten clones hold roughly 5.4% of the sample.

As regards this clonotype: The antigen it binds to is not known. Per-base qualities were not stored, and no clone one base away is much larger.

The study at large found these results: VDJdb matching was skewed toward anti-spike CD8 responses, so virus-specific expansions were likely underestimated and private and CD4 specificities were missed.

From the cysteine up to the phenylalanine, the CDR3 has a length of 12 residues. Of the read, only the CDR3 DNA is kept; its 36 bases are in frame from base 1. V gives up 2 bases and J gives up 8 bases, and the segment between their germline ends measures 10 bases. CDR1 is given as WNHNN and CDR2 as SYGVQD, both from the germline V gene (reference sequence). This was a case-control study nested in a cohort of healthcare workers in London, UK, who had nasopharyngeal swab PCR tests and blood samples taken every week. Between 23 and 31 March 2020, the week of the UK lockdown, healthcare workers were enrolled and then followed up weekly for as long as 16 weeks.

The sequence joins TRBV10-1 to TRBJ2-7; a weak D assignment points to TRBD1 (5 bases agree). The sample was whole blood, taken at baseline. The receptor comes from an adult who was a healthcare worker with PCR-confirmed SARS-CoV-2 infection or an uninfected control (not recorded which). The sequenced DNA is TGCGCCAGCAGTGAGGCATCAGGGAAGCAGTACTTC. This yields the protein CASSEASGKQYF.